Listed below are T cell receptor beta chains from one sample, sequenced in a study of cytomegalovirus exposure and HLA in healthy donors. The data were produced by immunoSEQ multiplex PCR, yet TCRdb's version contains in-frame clones alone and is incomplete. This table has around 120,000 clones, around 76% appearing once. Sequenced sample: PBMCs. The source of these receptors is a man aged 60 to 69 in good health and CMV-seropositive. Each CDR3 is given with its conserved first and last residue. The order of the fields is CDR3 protein, CDR3 DNA, J gene, clone size, D gene, V gene. D genes are given only for firm matches. Where a row states a size, it is once, few, many or the class of an expanded clone; other rows omit it.

cdr3_aa: CASSLPSGLGETQYF
cdr3_nt: TGTGCCAGCTCACTCCCATCAGGGCTGGGAGAGACCCAGTACTTC
j_call: TRBJ2-5
clone_size: NA
d_call: NA
v_call: TRBV18

cdr3_aa: CASSDEGLASDIQYF
cdr3_nt: TGTGCCAGCAGTGATGAGGGCTTGGCTTCAGACATTCAGTACTTC
j_call: TRBJ2-4
clone_size: NA
d_call: NA
v_call: TRBV2

cdr3_aa: CASSLVLGSSYEQYF
cdr3_nt: TGTGCCAGCAGTTTAGTGTTGGGCAGCAGCTACGAGCAGTACTTC
j_call: TRBJ2-7
clone_size: NA
d_call: NA
v_call: TRBV28

cdr3_aa: CASSLLGGRNTEAFF
cdr3_nt: TGCGCCAGCAGCTTGTTAGGGGGCAGGAACACTGAAGCTTTCTTT
j_call: TRBJ1-1
clone_size: NA
d_call: TRBD1
v_call: TRBV5-1

cdr3_aa: CAWSRQGAMNTEAFF
cdr3_nt: TGTGCCTGGAGCCGACAGGGGGCCATGAACACTGAAGCTTTCTTT
j_call: TRBJ1-1
clone_size: NA
d_call: TRBD1
v_call: TRBV30

cdr3_aa: CASSQDGRTGDGDTQYF
cdr3_nt: TGTGCCAGCAGCCAAGATGGGCGGACAGGGGATGGAGATACGCAGTATTTT
j_call: TRBJ2-3
clone_size: NA
d_call: TRBD1
v_call: TRBV14

cdr3_aa: CASSLFGYNEQFF
cdr3_nt: TGTGCCAGCAGTTTATTCGGGTACAATGAGCAGTTCTTC
j_call: TRBJ2-1
clone_size: NA
d_call: NA
v_call: TRBV28

cdr3_aa: CASSESGITNEKLFF
cdr3_nt: TGTGCCAGCAGTGAAAGCGGGATCACTAATGAAAAACTGTTTTTT
j_call: TRBJ1-4
clone_size: NA
d_call: NA
v_call: TRBV2

cdr3_aa: CASSYGLRSYEQYF
cdr3_nt: TGTGCCAGCAGTTACGGCCTCAGAAGCTACGAGCAGTACTTC
j_call: TRBJ2-7
clone_size: once
d_call: NA
v_call: TRBV6-6

cdr3_aa: CASSPTGDTEAFF
cdr3_nt: TGTGCCAGCAGCCCCACAGGGGATACTGAAGCTTTCTTT
j_call: TRBJ1-1
clone_size: NA
d_call: TRBD1
v_call: TRBV7-3

cdr3_aa: CASSGQGSGNTIYF
cdr3_nt: TGTGCCAGCAGCGGACAGGGGTCTGGAAACACCATATATTTT
j_call: TRBJ1-3
clone_size: NA
d_call: TRBD1
v_call: TRBV25-1

cdr3_aa: CASSREAGANVLTF
cdr3_nt: TGTGCCAGCAGCAGGGAGGCTGGGGCCAACGTCCTGACTTTC
j_call: TRBJ2-6
clone_size: NA
d_call: NA
v_call: TRBV6-4

cdr3_aa: CASSPGTSGNEQFF
cdr3_nt: TGTGCCAGCAGTCCCGGGACTAGCGGCAATGAGCAGTTCTTC
j_call: TRBJ2-1
clone_size: NA
d_call: TRBD2
v_call: TRBV28

cdr3_aa: CASSPRSTVVRAEAFF
cdr3_nt: TGTGCCAGCTCACCACGATCGACAGTGGTTCGGGCTGAAGCTTTCTTT
j_call: TRBJ1-1
clone_size: NA
d_call: NA
v_call: TRBV18

cdr3_aa: CASSQPLAGVRSTGELFF
cdr3_nt: TGCGCCAGCAGCCAACCGCTAGCGGGAGTTCGGAGTACCGGGGAGCTGTTTTTT
j_call: TRBJ2-2
clone_size: NA
d_call: TRBD2
v_call: TRBV4-1

cdr3_aa: CASSLNGAGGLYEQYF
cdr3_nt: TGTGCCAGCAGTTTAAATGGAGCGGGAGGGCTCTACGAGCAGTACTTC
j_call: TRBJ2-7
clone_size: NA
d_call: TRBD2
v_call: TRBV28

cdr3_aa: CASSLGVSGQPQHF
cdr3_nt: TGTGCCAGCAGCTTGGGGGTGTCCGGGCAGCCCCAGCATTTT
j_call: TRBJ1-5
clone_size: NA
d_call: NA
v_call: TRBV5-6

cdr3_aa: CASSIASGQGFQPQHF
cdr3_nt: TGTGCCAGTAGTATAGCCTCAGGACAGGGGTTCCAGCCCCAGCATTTT
j_call: TRBJ1-5
clone_size: NA
d_call: TRBD1
v_call: TRBV19

cdr3_aa: CASSLGTTGTSYNEQFF
cdr3_nt: TGTGCCAGCAGCTTAGGGACCACAGGGACCTCCTACAATGAGCAGTTCTTC
j_call: TRBJ2-1
clone_size: few
d_call: NA
v_call: TRBV11-2

cdr3_aa: CAIRRGGNNYGYTF
cdr3_nt: TGTGCCATTAGGAGGGGAGGTAATAACTATGGCTACACCTTC
j_call: TRBJ1-2
clone_size: NA
d_call: NA
v_call: TRBV10-3

cdr3_aa: CASSSRENQETQYF
cdr3_nt: TGCGCCAGCAGCTCGCGGGAAAACCAAGAGACCCAGTACTTC
j_call: TRBJ2-5
clone_size: once
d_call: NA
v_call: TRBV4-1

cdr3_aa: CASSEVVAGVETQYF
cdr3_nt: TGTGCCAGCAGTGAAGTAGTAGCGGGGGTTGAGACCCAGTACTTC
j_call: TRBJ2-5
clone_size: NA
d_call: TRBD2
v_call: TRBV2

cdr3_aa: CASSLAGQGIGGYTF
cdr3_nt: TGTGCCAGCAGCTTGGCGGGACAGGGGATAGGTGGCTACACCTTC
j_call: TRBJ1-2
clone_size: NA
d_call: TRBD1
v_call: TRBV5-5

cdr3_aa: CASSPTGGAGYTF
cdr3_nt: TGTGCCAGCTCACCGACAGGGGGCGCGGGCTACACCTTC
j_call: TRBJ1-2
clone_size: NA
d_call: TRBD1
v_call: TRBV18

cdr3_aa: CASFDTEPDSGANVLTF
cdr3_nt: TGTGCCAGCTTTGATACAGAACCAGACTCTGGGGCCAACGTCCTGACTTTC
j_call: TRBJ2-6
clone_size: NA
d_call: NA
v_call: TRBV11-2

cdr3_aa: CASSYRTSGDTQYF
cdr3_nt: TGTGCCAGCAGCTACCGGACTAGCGGGGATACGCAGTATTTT
j_call: TRBJ2-3
clone_size: NA
d_call: TRBD2
v_call: TRBV5-8

cdr3_aa: CASSLGSFTGNEQYF
cdr3_nt: TGTGCCAGCAGTTTAGGGAGTTTTACTGGCAACGAGCAGTACTTC
j_call: TRBJ2-7
clone_size: NA
d_call: NA
v_call: TRBV27

cdr3_aa: CASSPTPGLTGSGEQYF
cdr3_nt: TGCGCCAGCAGTCCAACCCCGGGCCTAACAGGGTCCGGTGAGCAGTACTTC
j_call: TRBJ2-7
clone_size: NA
d_call: NA
v_call: TRBV5-1

cdr3_aa: CSVEGGRRPSTDTQYF
cdr3_nt: TGCAGCGTTGAGGGTGGGCGCCGTCCTAGCACAGATACGCAGTATTTT
j_call: TRBJ2-3
clone_size: NA
d_call: NA
v_call: TRBV29-1

cdr3_aa: CASTMNGGQETQYF
cdr3_nt: TGTGCCAGCACCATGAACGGCGGCCAAGAGACCCAGTACTTC
j_call: TRBJ2-5
clone_size: once
d_call: NA
v_call: TRBV2

cdr3_aa: CASSSQSSGANVLTF
cdr3_nt: TGCGCCAGCAGTTCACAAAGCTCTGGGGCCAACGTCCTGACTTTC
j_call: TRBJ2-6
clone_size: NA
d_call: NA
v_call: TRBV5-1

cdr3_aa: CASSSGRGGANEQFF
cdr3_nt: TGTGCCAGCAGCTCCGGACGGGGGGGGGCGAATGAGCAGTTCTTC
j_call: TRBJ2-1
clone_size: NA
d_call: TRBD2
v_call: TRBV6-4

cdr3_aa: CASSVAGLGENEQFF
cdr3_nt: TGTGCCAGCAGTGTTGCGGGACTTGGCGAGAATGAGCAGTTCTTC
j_call: TRBJ2-1
clone_size: NA
d_call: NA
v_call: TRBV2

cdr3_aa: CASSLDRIAAKNIQYF
cdr3_nt: TGTGCCAGCAGTCTAGACAGGATAGCAGCCAAAAACATTCAGTACTTC
j_call: TRBJ2-4
clone_size: NA
d_call: NA
v_call: TRBV27

cdr3_aa: CASSLGQAGAPGELFF
cdr3_nt: TGTGCCAGCAGCCTTGGGCAAGCGGGAGCGCCCGGGGAGCTGTTTTTT
j_call: TRBJ2-2
clone_size: once
d_call: TRBD2
v_call: TRBV7-9

cdr3_aa: CASSQGNLNAEAFF
cdr3_nt: TGCGCCAGCAGTCAGGGGAATCTCAACGCTGAAGCTTTCTTT
j_call: TRBJ1-1
clone_size: NA
d_call: NA
v_call: TRBV5-1

cdr3_aa: CAISESRVTGELFF
cdr3_nt: TGTGCCATCAGTGAATCACGGGTAACCGGGGAGCTGTTTTTT
j_call: TRBJ2-2
clone_size: NA
d_call: NA
v_call: TRBV10-3

cdr3_aa: CATSSSPGLALYEQYF
cdr3_nt: TGTGCCACCAGCAGCTCCCCGGGACTAGCGCTCTACGAGCAGTACTTC
j_call: TRBJ2-7
clone_size: few
d_call: TRBD2
v_call: TRBV15

cdr3_aa: CASSIQGAGNTEAFF
cdr3_nt: TGCGCCAGCAGCATACAGGGGGCGGGGAACACTGAAGCTTTCTTT
j_call: TRBJ1-1
clone_size: NA
d_call: TRBD1
v_call: TRBV5-1

cdr3_aa: CASLGLGSNQPQHF
cdr3_nt: TGCGCCAGCCTGGGGCTTGGTAGCAATCAGCCCCAGCATTTT
j_call: TRBJ1-5
clone_size: NA
d_call: NA
v_call: TRBV5-1

cdr3_aa: CASSLGGESYGYTF
cdr3_nt: TGCGCCAGCAGCCTGGGGGGCGAGAGCTATGGCTACACCTTC
j_call: TRBJ1-2
clone_size: NA
d_call: NA
v_call: TRBV5-1

cdr3_aa: CASSLVVGPGSYEQYF
cdr3_nt: TGTGCCAGCAGCTTGGTTGTGGGGCCAGGATCCTACGAGCAGTACTTC
j_call: TRBJ2-7
clone_size: NA
d_call: NA
v_call: TRBV5-6

cdr3_aa: CASSLGRMGEAFF
cdr3_nt: TGTGCCAGCAGCCTGGGCAGGATGGGTGAAGCTTTCTTT
j_call: TRBJ1-1
clone_size: once
d_call: NA
v_call: TRBV6-5

cdr3_aa: CASRSTGKHEQYF
cdr3_nt: TGTGCCAGCAGGTCGACAGGAAAACACGAGCAGTACTTC
j_call: TRBJ2-7
clone_size: NA
d_call: NA
v_call: TRBV2

cdr3_aa: CASSEASDFSGNTIYF
cdr3_nt: TGTGCCAGCAGCGAGGCATCGGACTTCTCTGGAAACACCATATATTTT
j_call: TRBJ1-3
clone_size: NA
d_call: NA
v_call: TRBV9

cdr3_aa: CASSEALSVQGLTNEKLFF
cdr3_nt: TGTGCCAGCAGTGAGGCATTATCGGTACAGGGGCTGACTAATGAAAAACTGTTTTTT
j_call: TRBJ1-4
clone_size: few
d_call: TRBD1
v_call: TRBV2

cdr3_aa: CATSNYRILGLNQPQHF
cdr3_nt: TGTGCCACCAGTAACTATAGGATCTTGGGACTCAATCAGCCCCAGCATTTT
j_call: TRBJ1-5
clone_size: NA
d_call: NA
v_call: TRBV15

cdr3_aa: CASSQEGQGKDEQYF
cdr3_nt: TGTGCCAGCAGCCAAGAAGGGCAGGGGAAAGACGAGCAGTACTTC
j_call: TRBJ2-7
clone_size: NA
d_call: NA
v_call: TRBV4-2

cdr3_aa: CASSYSTGGYEQFF
cdr3_nt: TGTGCCAGCAGTTATTCCACAGGGGGCTATGAGCAGTTCTTC
j_call: TRBJ2-1
clone_size: NA
d_call: TRBD1
v_call: TRBV6-5

cdr3_aa: CASSAMAGDGTDTQYF
cdr3_nt: TGTGCCAGCAGTGCAATGGCGGGAGATGGCACAGATACGCAGTATTTT
j_call: TRBJ2-3
clone_size: NA
d_call: TRBD2
v_call: TRBV6-4

cdr3_aa: CASSGDMGRNTEAFF
cdr3_nt: TGTGCCAGCAGTGGGGACATGGGGCGGAACACTGAAGCTTTCTTT
j_call: TRBJ1-1
clone_size: once
d_call: NA
v_call: TRBV25-1

cdr3_aa: CASRFRGTNEKLFF
cdr3_nt: TGTGCCAGCAGATTCAGGGGCACTAATGAAAAACTGTTTTTT
j_call: TRBJ1-4
clone_size: few
d_call: NA
v_call: TRBV5-6

cdr3_aa: CASISPGVHGYTF
cdr3_nt: TGTGCCAGCATCTCTCCAGGGGTCCATGGCTACACCTTC
j_call: TRBJ1-2
clone_size: once
d_call: NA
v_call: TRBV6-1

cdr3_aa: CASNTGGKVYEQYF
cdr3_nt: TGTGCCAGCAACACGGGGGGTAAGGTCTACGAGCAGTACTTC
j_call: TRBJ2-7
clone_size: NA
d_call: TRBD2
v_call: TRBV28

cdr3_aa: CASSPFWGGNTEAFF
cdr3_nt: TGTGCCAGCAGCCCATTTTGGGGGGGGAACACTGAAGCTTTCTTT
j_call: TRBJ1-1
clone_size: NA
d_call: NA
v_call: TRBV7-2